The next 15 T cell receptor beta chains were all read from a single sample in a study of blood T cell repertoires in COVID-19. This table comes from immunoSEQ multiplex PCR, and its TCRdb copy is limited to in-frame clones, with some not included. The data show 150,000 or so clones, 85% to 90% seen once. The sample comprised peripheral blood. Receptors originate from a woman in her 70s with COVID-19, enrolled during active disease.

V gene TRBV6-4 combines with J gene TRBJ2-5, with 9 bases lining up with TRBD1. Germline V gene lookup returns CDR1 MRHNA and CDR2 SNTAGT. CDR3 length: 13 amino acids. Trimming took 6 bases from V and 4 from J; bases not matched to a gene: 3. CDR3 residues: CASSVDRGETQYF. The CDR3 bases are TGTGCCAGCAGCGTGGACAGGGGAGAGACCCAGTACTTC.

The rearrangement links TRBV11-3 to TRBJ2-1, with 11 positions matching TRBD2. Germline V gives CDR1 SGHNT, CDR2 YENEEA. The V segment lost 5 bases and the J segment 8 bases; nucleotides outside the gene matches: 8. The CDR3 totals 15 residues. This chain's CDR3 is CASSPGTSGKHEQFF. In nucleotides, the CDR3 is TGTGCCAGCAGCCCAGGGACTAGCGGAAAACATGAGCAGTTCTTC.

J is TRBJ2-7 and V is TRBV29-1, with 12 positions matching TRBD1. The V gene's germline CDR1 is SQVTM and CDR2 ANQGSEA. The CDR3 extends over 15 amino acids. After removal of 4 bases from V and 5 bases from J, the junction contained 9 bases not matched to a gene. The CDR3 coding sequence is TGCAGCGTTGGAACGGGGGGGACAGGGGGCCACGAGCAGTACTTC. Its protein is CSVGTGGTGGHEQYF.

The chain employs TRBV11-2 and TRBJ1-1; 7 bases fit TRBD1. This CDR3 is built from 17 residues. Germline-derived CDR1 and CDR2 are SGHAT and FQNNGV. V lost 0 bases to trimming and J lost 1 base; unmatched junction nucleotides: 8. CDR3 region: CASSLDAGGKGNTEAFF. The CDR3 coding sequence is TGTGCCAGCAGCTTAGATGCAGGGGGGAAGGGGAACACTGAAGCTTTCTTT.

This clone was seen only once. The chain combines TRBV9 with TRBJ2-3; 7 nucleotides line up with TRBD1. This CDR3 region has 16 residues. Germline CDR1 and CDR2: SGDLS and YYNGEE. V gave up 3 bases and J gave up 2 bases; unmatched junction bases: 9. DNA of the CDR3: TGTGCCAGCAGCGCGGTGGGACAGCCGGCCACAGATACGCAGTATTTT. Protein: CASSAVGQPATDTQYF.

The chain has TRBV29-1 and TRBJ1-2, with TRBD1 matching 7 bases. Trimming at V came to 7 bases and at J to 2 bases, leaving 4 bases not matched to a gene. The CDR3 sequence is 12 residues long. CDR1 SQVTM and CDR2 ANQGSEA come from the germline V gene. The CDR3 region is CSGSQGNYGYTF. For the CDR3, the DNA is TGCAGCGGATCACAGGGGAACTATGGCTACACCTTC.

The chain is built from TRBV11-2 and TRBJ1-1; D may be TRBD1 (5 bases). Germline CDR1 reads SGHAT; CDR2 reads FQNNGV. There are 15 residues in the CDR3. V dropped 4 bases and J dropped 3 bases, with 15 bases sitting between them. This CDR3 reads CASSSYKTRDTEAFF. CDR3 nucleotides: TGTGCCAGCAGCTCTTACAAGACCAGGGACACTGAAGCTTTCTTT.

The chain carries TRBV6-5 and TRBJ1-6; 7 positions agree with TRBD1. The CDR3 covers 14 residues. From germline, CDR1 is MNHEY and CDR2 SVGAGI. V lost 7 bases, J lost 9 bases, and 9 bases stayed unmatched. The CDR3 loop is CASIPPGGISPLHF. CDR3 in DNA: TGTGCCAGCATCCCGCCAGGGGGGATTTCACCCCTCCACTTT.

The CDR3 here is CSVEKRGGRSYEQYF. The DNA for the CDR3 is TGCAGCGTTGAAAAACGGGGGGGGAGGTCCTACGAGCAGTACTTC. This chain links TRBV29-1 with TRBJ2-7; TRBD2 aligns across 8 bases. V lost 2 bases, J lost 1 base, and 7 bases stayed unmatched. CDR1 is SQVTM and CDR2 is ANQGSEA in the germline V gene. CDR3 length: 15 residues.

The V and J genes are TRBV29-1 and TRBJ1-1, with a tentative D call TRBD1 (6 bases). Germline CDR1 SQVTM, CDR2 ANQGSEA. V was pared by 4 bases and J by 4 bases, with 16 bases between. The length of the CDR3 is 14 residues. CDR3 DNA: TGCAGCGTTGTGTTGGGGACATCAGGCACTGAAGCTTTCTTT. Its protein product is CSVVLGTSGTEAFF.

The CDR3 loop reads CASSRQGPSGVYEQYF. CDR3 nucleotides: TGTGCCAGCAGCCGACAAGGTCCTAGCGGGGTGTACGAGCAGTACTTC. The V gene is TRBV7-9, the J gene TRBJ2-7; 9 positions match TRBD2. The germline gives CDR1 SEHNR, CDR2 FQNEAQ (reference sequence). The J segment lost 4 bases and the V segment lost 5 bases, leaving 12 bases of the junction unmatched. This CDR3 has 16 amino acids. Together with reference TRBV7-9 and TRBJ2-7, the CDR3 gives the full variable domain: DTGVSQNPRHKITKRGQNVTFRCDPISEHNRLYWYRQTLGQGPEFLTYFQNEAQLEKSRLLSDRFSAERPKGSFSTLEIQRTEQGDSAMYLCASSRQGPSGVYEQYFGPGTRLTVT.

V gene TRBV11-2 combines with J gene TRBJ2-1; TRBD1 agrees at 8 bases. Germline V gene sequence: CDR1 SGHAT, CDR2 FQNNGV. The V and J ends lost 5 bases and 3 bases, in that order; junction bases with no gene match: 6. This CDR3 region has 15 residues. The CDR3 reads CASSQRGQVYNEQFF. The CDR3 DNA reads as TGTGCCAGCAGCCAGAGGGGACAGGTCTACAATGAGCAGTTCTTC.

The genes are TRBV28 and TRBJ2-1; D unclear. With 4 bases removed from V and 8 bases from J, the gap between germline ends came to 12 bases. Germline V gene data show CDR1 as MDHEN and CDR2 as SYDVKM. This CDR3 has 13 residues. CDR3 in amino acids: CASSSNSPDEQFF. CDR3 DNA sequence: TGTGCCAGCAGTTCAAACAGCCCCGATGAGCAGTTCTTC.

The CDR3 region has the DNA TGTGCCAGCAGCCGCGTTGAGAACACTGAAGCTTTCTTT. This codes for CASSRVENTEAFF. V gene TRBV3-1 (or the pseudogene TRBV3-2) combines with J gene TRBJ1-1; unclear D gene. Trimming shortened V by 4 bases and J by 1 base, and 7 bases separated the two germline ends. The CDR3 totals 13 residues. CDR1 is LGHDT and CDR2 is YNNKEL in the germline V gene (reference sequence).

The genes are TRBV27 and TRBJ1-3, with a possible D match to TRBD1 (6 bases). V shed 4 bases and J shed 4 bases, with 17 bases lying between them. The CDR3 sequence is 16 residues long. Germline CDR1 reads MNHEY; CDR2 reads SMNVEV (reference sequence). The DNA for the CDR3 is TGTGCCAGCAGTTCACACCAACAGGGCTCCGGAAACACCATATATTTT. Amino acids: CASSSHQQGSGNTIYF.